This T cell receptor (beta chain) was identified in a study of shared clonotypes between healthy human individuals. Whole-study results and caveats: Larger estimated richness was generally recorded for naive subsets relative to memory subsets. Expectations were that clonotype sharing among donors would be affected by sequencing depth.

V was cut by 0 bases and J by 7 bases, with 13 bases left in between. The CDR3 is 14 amino acids. CDR1 is SGHNT and CDR2 is YYREEE in the germline V gene (reference sequence). About this clone: Its antigen remains unknown.

Adults of Caucasian background living in Nashville, Tennessee made up all donors. Data came from immunoSEQ multiplex PCR; TCRdb stores just in-frame clones and leaves some out. The sample includes approximately 1,500,000 clones, 95% to 99% of them seen just once. The gene calls are TRBV5-4 and TRBJ2-5, with D maybe TRBD2 (6 bases). The source is a man under 40 in good health. Input material: naive CD4+ T cells sorted from blood. As for subset: CD45RA+ positively selected. The chain's CDR3 is CASSLVGVTRTQYF. The DNA for the CDR3 is TGTGCCAGCAGCTTGGTTGGCGTGACTAGGACCCAGTACTTC.